Each of the 2 T cell receptor beta chains below was sequenced from the same sample in a study of immune cell composition in non-small cell lung cancer. Normal lung was sampled as far from the tumour as possible, at least 3 cm. Clones were read by immunoSEQ multiplex PCR, and TCRdb kept only the in-frame ones, dropping some. The data show 2,000 to 3,000 clones, about three quarters seen once. The same sample was also used in a study of CD4 T cells in lung cancer.

The sample consisted of non-adjacent lung tissue. The receptors here all came from a human donor with non-small cell lung cancer.

The chain combines TRBV5-6 with TRBJ1-2, with a possible D match to TRBD1 (5 bases). Looked up from germline, CDR1 is SGHDT and CDR2 is YYEEEE. CDR3 size: 14 residues. With 5 bases removed from V and 4 bases from J, the gap between germline ends came to 15 bases. The CDR3 sequence: CASSSGGSGYGYTF. In DNA, the CDR3 is TGTGCCAGCAGTTCGGGGGGGAGTGGCTATGGCTACACCTTC.

This clone came up once. The CDR3 here is CASMADNGNQPQHF. The CDR3 nucleotides read TGTGCCAGCATGGCGGACAATGGCAATCAGCCCCAGCATTTT. V and J are TRBV6-6 and TRBJ1-5; tentative D call: TRBD1 (5 bases). Germline lookup yields CDR1 MNHNY and CDR2 SVGAGI (reference sequence). The V end lost 7 bases, the J end lost 2 bases, and 12 bases lay between the germline ends. There are 14 residues in the CDR3.